A single sample gave rise to the 18 T cell receptor beta chains below, sequenced in a study of blood T cells in healthy people across ages. Primed by a sample-barcoded 5' primer and a J-beta primer mix, a second PCR proceeded for 7 to 11 cycles. In TCRdb, the 5' RACE reads were re-called with MiXCR into one record per CDR3 protein. This sample carries 1.5 million to 2 million distinct CDR3 sequences, around half of them seen once, and the ten largest clones take over 2%. Source material: blood. The receptor source for this set is a woman aged 40 to 50 in good health.

This clonotype was detected many times. This chain links TRBV29-1 with TRBJ2-7; D gene ambiguous. Per the germline V gene, CDR1 is SQVTM and CDR2 is ANQGSEA. The CDR3 consists of 13 residues. V was clipped by 1 base and J by 2 bases, with 9 bases between them. In DNA form, the CDR3 reads TGCAGCGTTGAAGGACTTAGGCCCTACGAGCAGTACTTC. This sequence encodes CSVEGLRPYEQYF.

The chain employs TRBV10-1 and TRBJ2-7; D gene uncertain. The V end lost 6 bases, the J end lost 2 bases, and 11 bases lay between the germline ends. The length of the CDR3 is 13 residues. Germline V gene data show CDR1 as WNHNN and CDR2 as SYGVQD (reference sequence). CDR3 bases: TGCGCCAGCAGCGGACCCCTTACCTACGAGCAGTACTTC. Its protein is CASSGPLTYEQYF.

The V call is TRBV4-3, the J call TRBJ2-7; TRBD1 is a possible D gene (5 bases). V was cut by 1 base and J by 6 bases, with 13 bases left in between. The CDR3 has 14 amino acids. The V gene's germline CDR1 is LGHNA and CDR2 YSLEER. The CDR3 here is CASSQVPGSREQYF. As DNA, the CDR3 is TGCGCCAGCAGCCAAGTTCCAGGGTCCCGCGAGCAGTACTTC.

The chain uses TRBV29-1 and TRBJ2-3; D may correspond to TRBD1 or TRBD2 (6 bases each). The CDR3 has 13 amino acids. The V gene lost 7 bases and the J gene lost 3 bases, with 14 bases spanning the gap. CDR1 and CDR2 from the germline V gene are SQVTM and ANQGSEA. The CDR3: CSAETGGTDTQYF. The CDR3 DNA reads TGCAGCGCTGAGACAGGAGGGACAGATACGCAGTATTTT.

The chain combines TRBV20-1 with TRBJ1-6, with 10 bases identical to TRBD1. There are 20 residues in the CDR3. J gave up 0 bases and V 0 bases, and 11 bases lay outside the gene matches. CDR1 is DFQATT, CDR2 SNEGSKA, per germline (reference sequence). The CDR3 region is CSARDRDRGTLSSYNSPLHF. In nucleotides, the CDR3 is TGCAGTGCTAGAGACCGGGACAGGGGCACTCTTAGCTCCTATAATTCACCCCTCCACTTT.

The chain combines TRBV18 with TRBJ2-7; TRBD1 might be the D (6 bases). This CDR3 has 15 residues. CDR1 is KGHSH and CDR2 is LQKENI in the germline V gene. Between the trimmed V and J ends, which lost 6 bases and 2 bases, there was a span of 17 bases. CDR3 DNA: TGTGCCAGCTCGCTATTCGGACAGTTACCCTACGAGCAGTACTTC. This codes for CASSLFGQLPYEQYF.

This clonotype was observed a handful of times. The V and J genes are TRBV20-1 and TRBJ1-2; tentative D call: TRBD1 (6 bases). V shed 5 bases and J shed 5 bases, with 15 bases lying between them. The CDR3 has 13 residues. Germline lookup yields CDR1 DFQATT and CDR2 SNEGSKA (reference sequence). CDR3 sequence reads: CSAPTQGGYGYTF. CDR3 nucleotide sequence: TGCAGTGCTCCGACACAGGGTGGATATGGCTACACCTTC.

This clonotype was detected only a few times. The gene calls are TRBV6-6 and TRBJ2-1; either TRBD1 or TRBD2 may fit D (5 bases each). Germline assignment: CDR1 MNHNY and CDR2 SVGAGI (reference sequence). The CDR3 extends over 16 amino acids. Between the trimmed V and J ends, which lost 4 bases and 2 bases, there was a span of 15 bases. Here the CDR3 reads CASSSHGAGAYNEQFF. As DNA, the CDR3 is TGTGCCAGCAGTTCTCACGGGGCTGGGGCCTACAATGAGCAGTTCTTC.

This clonotype was found once. The chain employs TRBV15 and TRBJ2-5; 10 positions agree with TRBD1. Germline lookup yields CDR1 LNHNV and CDR2 YYDKDF (reference sequence). CDR3 length: 14 residues. V lost 7 bases and J lost 2; bases outside the gene matches: 4. Written as DNA, the CDR3 is TGTGCCACCATACCGGACAGGGGGCAAGAGACCCAGTACTTC. Translation gives CATIPDRGQETQYF.

There are a few counts of this clonotype. This chain connects TRBV6-2 or TRBV6-3 to TRBJ2-7; D possibly matches TRBD1 or TRBD2 (6 bases each). The V end lost 10 bases, the J end lost 0 bases, and 19 bases lay between the germline ends. Germline CDR1 reads MNHEY; CDR2 reads SVGEGT. The CDR3 consists of 15 residues. The CDR3 bases are TGTGCCACCAGGAGGGGGGCGAAAGACTCCTACGAGCAGTACTTC. It codes for CATRRGAKDSYEQYF.

The chain uses TRBV6-2 or TRBV6-3 and TRBJ2-3; tentative D call: TRBD2 (5 bases). Trimming removed 7 bases from V and 4 bases from J, with 9 bases in between. Germline CDR1 and CDR2: MNHEY and SVGEGT. The CDR3 is 12 amino acids. The CDR3 loop is CASTEGADTQYF. The DNA for the CDR3 is TGTGCCAGCACCGAGGGCGCAGATACGCAGTATTTT.

The chain employs TRBV7-2 and TRBJ2-2; 7 positions match TRBD1. J was trimmed by 9 bases and V by 5 bases; bases with no gene match: 6. The germline CDR1 and CDR2 sequences are SGHTA and FQGNSA. This CDR3 region has 13 residues. The CDR3 protein is CASSPTGERELFF. The CDR3 DNA reads TGTGCCAGCAGCCCAACAGGGGAGAGGGAGCTGTTTTTT.

Concerning this clonotype: One end of the junction is discordant with germline, which a read error may explain. The chain uses TRBV6-2 or TRBV6-3 and TRBJ1-2; possible D gene TRBD1, 6 bases. The CDR3 covers 16 residues. Germline CDR1 is MNHEY and CDR2 is SVGEGT. For the CDR3, the DNA is TGTGCCAGCAGTTACCCACCGGGACACACCAACTATAGCTACACCTTC. It codes for CASSYPPGHTNYSYTF.

This sequence joins TRBV6-9 and TRBJ2-3, with D hard to call. Trimming took 4 bases from V and 2 from J, leaving 13 bases between them. This CDR3 has 15 amino acids. Per germline, CDR1 MNHGY and CDR2 SVAAGI. As DNA, the CDR3 is TGTGCCAGCAGTTCCATCCGAGACTCCACAGATACGCAGTATTTT. Translating it yields CASSSIRDSTDTQYF.

V usage is TRBV28 and J usage is TRBJ2-5; 13 nucleotides line up with TRBD2. The CDR3 is made up of 19 amino acids. The germline V gene encodes CDR1 MDHEN and CDR2 SYDVKM. V was pared by 6 bases and J by 0 bases, with 13 bases of the junction left unmatched. Here the CDR3 DNA reads TGTGCCAGCAGCCTACTAGCGGGGGGGCCTCCTCTGTACCAAGAGACCCAGTACTTC. This sequence encodes CASSLLAGGPPLYQETQYF.

The V gene is TRBV2, the J gene TRBJ2-1; perhaps TRBD2 as D (6 bases). The J call may be mistaken, given a closer DNA end match to TRBJ2-7. Germline V gene sequence: CDR1 SNHLY, CDR2 FYNNEI. CDR3 length: 13 amino acids. The CDR3 region is CASRAGPQVEQYF. CDR3 nucleotide sequence: TGTGCCAGCAGAGCGGGCCCGCAGGTGGAGCAGTACTTC.

This clonotype has more than one count but fewer than ten. The CDR3 DNA reads TGCGCCAGCAGCTTGGATCAGGGAACTGGGGCCAACGTCCTGACTTTC. Protein: CASSLDQGTGANVLTF. V usage is TRBV5-1 and J usage is TRBJ2-6; weak D call: TRBD1 (5 bases). CDR1 and CDR2 from the germline V gene are SGHRS and YFSETQ. Trimming took off 0 bases at V and 2 bases at J, with 9 bases between the two ends. CDR3 length equals 16 residues.

The V gene is TRBV29-1, the J gene TRBJ2-1, with 7 nucleotides matching TRBD1. The J call may not be correct, given that the DNA end is closer to TRBJ2-7. The CDR3 spans 13 residues. Per the germline V gene, CDR1 is SQVTM and CDR2 is ANQGSEA. The CDR3 loop is CSVYRQGEYEQYF. CDR3 DNA sequence: TGCAGCGTGTATCGGCAGGGGGAATACGAGCAGTACTTC.